This TCR beta chain was recorded in a study of cytomegalovirus exposure and HLA in healthy donors. Study-level information: Clustering assigned 81% of the approximately 390 genotyped donors to the Caucasian-associated ancestry cluster. General study points: As immune exposure information, only CMV serostatus was available. Earlier analysis found most TCR beta V segments productive about 87% or about 30% of the time.

The CDR3 runs to 13 residues. Losses at the gene ends were 11 bases for V and 4 bases for J; bases not matched to a gene: 9. The germline CDR1 and CDR2 sequences are MNHNS and SASEGT. Researchers ran the PCR with 60 Vbeta and 13 Jbeta primers. Libraries were prepared by immunoSEQ multiplex PCR; TCRdb keeps only in-frame clonotypes and omits some of them. The table lists around 160,000 clones, roughly three quarters of them singletons. Every donor was a healthy person donating bone marrow. This clone was detected a few times. The target antigen is unknown. This chain uses TRBV6-1 with TRBJ1-1; TRBD1 aligns across 8 bases. This sequence was found in a male donor in good health and CMV-seropositive. Sequencing input: PBMCs. CDR3 in DNA: TGTGCCTCCCGCGGGCAGGGGGCCACTGAAGCTTTCTTT. Its protein product is CASRGQGATEAFF.